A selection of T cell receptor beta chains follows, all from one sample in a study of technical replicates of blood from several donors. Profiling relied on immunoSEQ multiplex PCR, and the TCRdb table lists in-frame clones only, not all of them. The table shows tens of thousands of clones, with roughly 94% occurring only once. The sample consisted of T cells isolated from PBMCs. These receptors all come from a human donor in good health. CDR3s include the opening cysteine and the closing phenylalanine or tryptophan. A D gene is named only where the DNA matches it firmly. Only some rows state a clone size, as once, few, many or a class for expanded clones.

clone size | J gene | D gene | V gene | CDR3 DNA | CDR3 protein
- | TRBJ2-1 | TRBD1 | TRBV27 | TGTGCCAGCAGTATCAGGGGGCAGGGCAATGAGCAGTTCTTC | CASSIRGQGNEQFF
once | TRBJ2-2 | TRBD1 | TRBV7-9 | TGTGCCAGCAGCTTAGCTAAACAGGGGATGAGCACCGGGGAGCTGTTTTTT | CASSLAKQGMSTGELFF
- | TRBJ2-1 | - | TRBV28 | TGTGCCAGCAGTTTAGTTGTGGACAGCCACAATGAGCAGTTCTTC | CASSLVVDSHNEQFF
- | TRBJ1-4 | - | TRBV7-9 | TGTGCCAGCAGCCTCGCCCGGGGACAATCCCCAACTAATGAAAAACTGTTTTTT | CASSLARGQSPTNEKLFF
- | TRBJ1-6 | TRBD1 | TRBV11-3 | TGTGCCAGCAGCTTTGTGACAGGGTATTCACCCCTCCACTTT | CASSFVTGYSPLHF
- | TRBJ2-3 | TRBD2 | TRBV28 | TGTGCCAGCAGAGAACTAGCGGGAGGGCGGGGAGATACGCAGTATTTT | CASRELAGGRGDTQYF
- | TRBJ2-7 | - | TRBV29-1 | TGCAGCGTTGTAGGGGGAAACTCCTACGAGCAGTACTTC | CSVVGGNSYEQYF
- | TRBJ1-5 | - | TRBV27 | TGTGCCAGCAGTTTAGGCAGTAATCAGCCCCAGCATTTT | CASSLGSNQPQHF
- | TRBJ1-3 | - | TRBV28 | TGTGCCAGCACCCTGGGGCGGGGGCGGCCGATATCTGGAAACACCATATATTTT | CASTLGRGRPISGNTIYF
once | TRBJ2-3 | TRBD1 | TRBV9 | TGTGCCAGCAGCGTCTCCCGGGACAGAGCTGGAGATACGCAGTATTTT | CASSVSRDRAGDTQYF
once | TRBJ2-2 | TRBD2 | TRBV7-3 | TGTGCCAGCAGCTTACTAGCGGGGGAGAACACCGGGGAGCTGTTTTTT | CASSLLAGENTGELFF
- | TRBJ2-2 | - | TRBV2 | TGTGCCAGCCTCGGGGGTAGCGGGAACACCGGGGAGCTGTTTTTT | CASLGGSGNTGELFF
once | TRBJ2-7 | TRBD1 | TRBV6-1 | TGTGCCAGCAGTGAAGAGACAGGGTACGAGCAGTACTTC | CASSEETGYEQYF
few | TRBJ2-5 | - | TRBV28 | TGTGCCAGCAGTCCGTCGGGACTGCTACAAGAGACCCAGTACTTC | CASSPSGLLQETQYF
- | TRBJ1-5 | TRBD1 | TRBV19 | TGTGCCAGTAGTATAGATTCCCCAGGGGGCATGAATCAGCCCCAGCATTTT | CASSIDSPGGMNQPQHF
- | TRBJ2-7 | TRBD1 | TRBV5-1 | TGCGCCAGCAGCAAACCCCCGGGACAGGGGGGCGGCGAGCAGTACTTC | CASSKPPGQGGGEQYF
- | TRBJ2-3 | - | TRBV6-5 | TGTGCCAGCAGTTACCGAGCTCTGAGCACAGATACGCAGTATTTT | CASSYRALSTDTQYF
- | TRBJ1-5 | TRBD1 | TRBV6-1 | TGTGCCAGCAGTGAATTAGGGGGCCGGGGCGGCAACCAGCCCCAGCATTTT | CASSELGGRGGNQPQHF
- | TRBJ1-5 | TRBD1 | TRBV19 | TGTGCCAGTAGTCCAGGGGGAAATCAGCCCCAGCATTTT | CASSPGGNQPQHF
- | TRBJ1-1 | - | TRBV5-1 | TGCGCCAGCAGCTTGCAGAAGAACACTGAAGCTTTCTTT | CASSLQKNTEAFF
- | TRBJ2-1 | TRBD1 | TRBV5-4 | TGTGCCAGCAGCTTACAGGGGAGGCAGTTCTTC | CASSLQGRQFF
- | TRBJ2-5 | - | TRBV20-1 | TGCAGTGCTAGTGTCGGAGAGACCCAGTACTTC | CSASVGETQYF
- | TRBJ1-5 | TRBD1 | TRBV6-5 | TGTGCCAGCAGGCCGACAGGGCGTCAGCCCCAGCATTTT | CASRPTGRQPQHF
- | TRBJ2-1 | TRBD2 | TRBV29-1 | TGCAGCTTCGGGTACGGGAGGGGCTATGAGCAGTTCTTC | CSFGYGRGYEQFF
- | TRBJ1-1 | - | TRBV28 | TGTGCCAGCAGCACAGCTACTCGAAACACTGAAGCTTTCTTT | CASSTATRNTEAFF
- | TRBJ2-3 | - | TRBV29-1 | TGCAGCGTTGTGTCGGGAACAGGGAAGTTACCAGATACGCAGTATTTT | CSVVSGTGKLPDTQYF
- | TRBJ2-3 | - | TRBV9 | TGTGCCAGCAGCGTAGAAGGGGCGAGGGATACGCAGTATTTT | CASSVEGARDTQYF
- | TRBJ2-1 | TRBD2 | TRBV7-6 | TGTGCCAGCAGCTTAGCCGGCGGACTAGCGCGCGTCAATGAGCAGTTCTTC | CASSLAGGLARVNEQFF
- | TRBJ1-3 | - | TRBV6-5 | TGTGCCAGCAGTTCCTTGGGCAGGGCTGGAAACACCATATATTTT | CASSSLGRAGNTIYF
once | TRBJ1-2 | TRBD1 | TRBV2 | TGTGCCAGCAGGAGGGACAGCAACTATGGCTACACCTTC | CASRRDSNYGYTF
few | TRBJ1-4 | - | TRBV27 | TGTGCCAGCAGTTTATATGGGGGCGGTGGAAAACTGTTTTTT | CASSLYGGGGKLFF
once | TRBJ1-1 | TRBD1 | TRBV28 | TGTGCCAGCAGACCGACAGGGGCCCCCACTGAAGCTTTCTTT | CASRPTGAPTEAFF
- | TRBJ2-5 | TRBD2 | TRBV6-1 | TGTGCCAGCAGTGTTGAGGAGCGGGGGGTTCAAGAGACCCAGTACTTC | CASSVEERGVQETQYF
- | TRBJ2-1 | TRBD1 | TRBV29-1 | TGCAGCGGGACAGGGTACAATGAGCAGTTCTTC | CSGTGYNEQFF
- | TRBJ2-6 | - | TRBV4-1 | TGCGCCAGCAGCCAAAACCAGCTAGTCTCTGGGGCCAACGTCCTGACTTTC | CASSQNQLVSGANVLTF
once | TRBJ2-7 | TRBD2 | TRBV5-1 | TGCGCCAGCAGCTTGGCCGCGACTAGCGGGAGTTACGAGCAGTACTTC | CASSLAATSGSYEQYF
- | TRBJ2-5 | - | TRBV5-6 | TGTGCCAGCAGTCGACAGGAGAGGGAGACCCAGTACTTC | CASSRQERETQYF
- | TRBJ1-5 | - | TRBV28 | TGTGCCAGCAGTCCGGCCCGGGGAGCTTCCAGGAATCAGCCCCAGCATTTT | CASSPARGASRNQPQHF
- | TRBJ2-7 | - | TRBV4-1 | TGCGCCAGCAGCCAAGCTTCCGAGCAGTACTTC | CASSQASEQYF
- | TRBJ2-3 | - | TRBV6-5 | TGTGCCAGCAAGAGGGCCGCCGCGCCGACAGATACGCAGTATTTT | CASKRAAAPTDTQYF
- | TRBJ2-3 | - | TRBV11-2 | TGTGCCAGCAGCTTAGATCAGGGGAGAACAGATACGCAGTATTTT | CASSLDQGRTDTQYF
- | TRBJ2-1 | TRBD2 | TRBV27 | TGTGCCAGCAGTCGACATGGAGGGTACGGACTAGCGGGAGTCTACAATGAGCAGTTCTTC | CASSRHGGYGLAGVYNEQFF